The T cell receptor (beta chain) described here comes from a study of esophageal squamous cell carcinoma under preoperative chemotherapy (dated by TCRdb to about 2018). In terms of the full investigation: The study profiled TCR repertoires of both peripheral blood T cells and tumor-infiltrating lymphocytes. The study examined the effect of paclitaxel-nedaplatin chemotherapy on T-cell receptor repertoires in patients with esophageal squamous cell carcinoma. Repertoires from samples obtained before paclitaxel-nedaplatin therapy were compared with repertoires from samples obtained after paclitaxel-nedaplatin therapy. The cohort comprised roughly five patients with primary esophageal squamous cell carcinoma.

About this clonotype itself: The specificity of this receptor is unknown. Nothing much larger sits one base from this clone, and base qualities are not available.

What the time point label conveys for this sample: after preoperative PTX-NDP chemotherapy. Patients received paclitaxel-nedaplatin as preoperative chemotherapy before surgery. Beyond this particular receptor, the publication reports: Rather than arising solely from local clonal changes, post-treatment tumor-infiltrating lymphocytes appeared to come partly from peripheral T cells that migrated into the tumor. A small cohort was used, with only four or five patients with esophageal squamous cell carcinoma being analyzed. Paclitaxel-nedaplatin therapy induced immediate and substantial clonotype frequency changes, with contraction more likely among abundant clones than amplification. A significant increase in TCR diversity was observed in peripheral T cells after chemotherapy, whereas no such increase was observed in tumor-infiltrating lymphocytes.

Library creation used PCR. The data were produced on a HiSeq X Ten. High-throughput sequencing was used to characterize the TCR repertoires. Starting from the raw public reads, TCRdb applied fastp trimming at Q25, assembled clones with MiXCR and retained in-frame beta chains. One record per CDR3 amino acid sequence lists the most common genes and DNA. The sample has 32,000 or so distinct CDR3 sequences on record, around 49% of them singletons. Roughly 25% of the sample belongs to the ten largest clones. V sheds 5 bases and J sheds 7 bases, leaving 15 bases between their ends. Looking up the germline V gene yields CDR1 SGHTA and CDR2 FQGNSA. The CDR3 runs 14 residues from the cysteine to the phenylalanine. Only the CDR3 part of the read is kept: 42 bases, read in frame from the first base.

The chain links TRBV7-2 with TRBJ2-1; the D gene is unclear. The sample was taken from a patient given preoperative chemotherapy. This TCR derives from a human donor with esophageal squamous cell carcinoma. The donor label of this sample is uncertain. CDR3 region: CASSPPSVKNEQFF. The DNA reads as follows: TGTGCCAGCAGCCCGCCGTCAGTTAAAAATGAGCAGTTCTTC.